Detailed here is one T cell receptor (beta chain). There is no known antigen for this receptor. Base qualities are missing; no much larger clone stands one base away. The time point label for this specimen denotes: new active TB diagnosis, blood taken before or within 7 days of starting treatment. Patients with active tuberculosis were defined as newly diagnosed, HIV-seronegative South African adults aged 18 years or older. Active tuberculosis was confirmed by positive sputum smear microscopy and/or positive M. tuberculosis culture. Unsorted cryopreserved PBMC were immunosequenced, covering on average about 100,000 T cells per clinical donor. The immunoSEQ multiplex PCR assay was used to generate TCR libraries, with TCR-beta and/or TCR-alpha/delta assays applied to each sample. The Illumina high-throughput platform was used to sequence the amplified TCR libraries. In the source study's methods: Clustering and dimensionality reduction were performed using pairwise TCRdist distances among GMM-specific receptors from ex vivo sorted or in vitro expanded T cells. The score assigned to each clinical repertoire was mean NN-distance, meaning the average TCRdist to the nearest 10% of tetramer-positive reference sequences. GEM TCR motif frequency was computed as the fraction of unique TCRs matching known GEM sequences by V/J usage and CDR3 length. Linear discriminant analysis with leave-one-out cross-validation, implemented in scikit-learn, was used to classify active tuberculosis. The table was pulled from immuneACCESS by TCRdb, which kept in-frame rearrangements only. Such tables lose some clones; where checked, under half of the loss comes from unresolved V genes, and the rest has no known cause. Clonal size and the V and J genes are those of that table, whereas D and trimming came from the DNA. The sample yields under 50,000 clones; 94% were counted once. The biggest ten clones account for more than 4% of the sample.

This sample was included in a study of T cells in tuberculosis (dated by TCRdb to the late 2010s). About the investigation overall: The study combined CD1B tetramers and high-throughput TCR immunosequencing to characterize T cells specific for the mycobacterial lipid antigen glucose monomycolate (GMM). A South African clinical cohort compared IGRA-negative adolescents, IGRA-positive adolescents with latent tuberculosis and adults with active tuberculosis, more than 9 per group. PBMC from patients with active tuberculosis were archived either before the start of standard anti-tuberculosis treatment or within 7 days of starting that treatment. Results and caveats for the whole study, not just this receptor: Smaller mean NN-distances to GMM-specific TCRs were observed in active tuberculosis TCR-alpha repertoires than in IGRA-negative controls, suggesting clonal expansion of GMM-specific TCRs. Smaller NN-distances were partly driven by shorter CDR3-alpha lengths in active tuberculosis patients, and statistical significance was not reached for the TCR-beta difference. With the diverse GMM-specific repertoire as input, a classifier achieved roughly 87% accuracy (AUROC 0.9 to 0.95), whereas GEM motif frequencies as input gave approximately 70% accuracy. Clinical samples were selected based on which cryopreserved specimens were available, and the active tuberculosis cases were adults whereas the controls were adolescents.

V is pared back by 9 bases and J by 0 bases, with 15 bases lying between the germline termini. CDR1 and CDR2, per the germline V gene (reference sequence), are LNHDA and SQIVND. Including cysteine and phenylalanine, the CDR3 has 15 amino acids. The DNA shown is the 45-base CDR3, in frame from base 1. The origin of this receptor is an adult with tuberculosis. The chain links TRBV19 with TRBJ2-1; the D gene is perhaps TRBD1, on 6 matching bases. Sequencing used PBMCs, obtained at tuberculosis diagnosis. The CDR3 amino acid sequence is: CASHQGTNSYNEQFF. The DNA sequence is as follows: TGTGCCAGCCACCAGGGGACCAACTCCTACAATGAGCAGTTCTTC.